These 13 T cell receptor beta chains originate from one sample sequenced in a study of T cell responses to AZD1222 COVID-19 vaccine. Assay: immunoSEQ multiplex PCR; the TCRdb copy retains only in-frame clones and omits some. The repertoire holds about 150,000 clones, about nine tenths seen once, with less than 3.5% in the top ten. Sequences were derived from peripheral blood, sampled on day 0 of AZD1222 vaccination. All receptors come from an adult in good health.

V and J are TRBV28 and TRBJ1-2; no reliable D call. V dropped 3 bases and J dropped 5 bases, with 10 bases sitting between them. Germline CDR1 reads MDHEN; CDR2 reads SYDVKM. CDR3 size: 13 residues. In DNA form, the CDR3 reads TGTGCCAGCAGTTTTAGGCAGAGTTATGGCTACACCTTC. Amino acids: CASSFRQSYGYTF.

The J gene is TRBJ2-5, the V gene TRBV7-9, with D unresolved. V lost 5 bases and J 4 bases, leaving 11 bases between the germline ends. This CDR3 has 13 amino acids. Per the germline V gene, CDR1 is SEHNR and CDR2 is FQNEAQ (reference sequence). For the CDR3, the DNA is TGTGCCAGCAGCAGAGGTTGGGGAGAGACCCAGTACTTC. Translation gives CASSRGWGETQYF. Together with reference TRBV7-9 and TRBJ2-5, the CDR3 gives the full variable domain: DTGVSQNPRHKITKRGQNVTFRCDPISEHNRLYWYRQTLGQGPEFLTYFQNEAQLEKSRLLSDRFSAERPKGSFSTLEIQRTEQGDSAMYLCASSRGWGETQYFGPGTRLLVL.

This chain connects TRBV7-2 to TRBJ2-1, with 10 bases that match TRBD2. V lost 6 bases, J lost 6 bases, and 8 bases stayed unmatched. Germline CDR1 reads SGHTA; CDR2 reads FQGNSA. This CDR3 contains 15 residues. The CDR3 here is CASREGTSVGNEQFF. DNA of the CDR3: TGTGCCAGCAGAGAGGGGACTAGCGTCGGCAATGAGCAGTTCTTC.

The CDR3 here is CASSKQDRATEAFF. The CDR3 coding sequence is TGTGCCAGTAGTAAACAAGACAGGGCCACTGAAGCTTTCTTT. The V and J genes are TRBV19 and TRBJ1-1, with 7 bases aligning to TRBD1. Germline values: CDR1 LNHDA, CDR2 SQIVND (reference sequence). The ends lost 4 bases at V and 4 bases at J; junction bases unmatched: 6. CDR3 length: 14 amino acids.

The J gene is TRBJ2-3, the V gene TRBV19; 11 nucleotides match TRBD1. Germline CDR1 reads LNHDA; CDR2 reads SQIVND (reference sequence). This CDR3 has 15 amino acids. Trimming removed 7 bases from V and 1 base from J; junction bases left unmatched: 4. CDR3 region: CASTRTGGGTDTQYF. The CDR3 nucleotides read TGTGCCAGTACCAGGACAGGGGGCGGCACAGATACGCAGTATTTT.

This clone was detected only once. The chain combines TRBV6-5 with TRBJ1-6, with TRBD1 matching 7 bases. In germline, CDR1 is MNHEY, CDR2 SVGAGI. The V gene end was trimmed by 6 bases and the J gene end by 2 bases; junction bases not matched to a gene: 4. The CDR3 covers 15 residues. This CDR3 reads CASSLTGTYNSPLHF. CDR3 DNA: TGTGCCAGCAGCTTGACAGGGACCTATAATTCACCCCTCCACTTT.

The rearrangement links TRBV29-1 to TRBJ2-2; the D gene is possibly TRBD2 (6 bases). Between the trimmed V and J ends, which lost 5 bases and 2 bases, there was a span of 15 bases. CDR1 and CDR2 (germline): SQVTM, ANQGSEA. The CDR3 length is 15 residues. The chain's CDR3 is CSVTRDGLNTGELFF. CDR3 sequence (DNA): TGCAGCGTTACGCGGGACGGGTTAAACACCGGGGAGCTGTTTTTT.

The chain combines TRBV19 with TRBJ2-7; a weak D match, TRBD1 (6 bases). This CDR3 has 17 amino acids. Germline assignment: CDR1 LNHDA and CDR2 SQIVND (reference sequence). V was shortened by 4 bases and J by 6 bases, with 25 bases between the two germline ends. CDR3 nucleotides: TGTGCCAGTAGTAAACATTACAACAGGGACATATCGGTCGAGCAGTACTTC. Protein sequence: CASSKHYNRDISVEQYF.

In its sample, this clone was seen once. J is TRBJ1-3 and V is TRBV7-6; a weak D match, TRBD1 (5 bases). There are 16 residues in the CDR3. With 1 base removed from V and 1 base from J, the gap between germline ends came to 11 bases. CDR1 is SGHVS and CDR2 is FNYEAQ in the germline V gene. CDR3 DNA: TGTGCCAGCAGCTTAGGGCAGGGACTGTCTGGAAACACCATATATTTT. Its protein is CASSLGQGLSGNTIYF.

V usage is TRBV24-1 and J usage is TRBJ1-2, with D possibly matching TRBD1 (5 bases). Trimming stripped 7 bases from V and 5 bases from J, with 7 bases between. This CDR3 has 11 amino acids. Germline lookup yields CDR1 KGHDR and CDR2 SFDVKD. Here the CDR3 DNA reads TGTGCCACCAGCCGGGGGTATGGCTACACCTTC. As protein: CATSRGYGYTF.

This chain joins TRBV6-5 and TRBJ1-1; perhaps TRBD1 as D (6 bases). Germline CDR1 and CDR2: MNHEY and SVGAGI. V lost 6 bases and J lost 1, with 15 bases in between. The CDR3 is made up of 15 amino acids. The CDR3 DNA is TGTGCCAGCAGGCCCCAACAGGGACAGAACACTGAAGCTTTCTTT. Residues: CASRPQQGQNTEAFF.

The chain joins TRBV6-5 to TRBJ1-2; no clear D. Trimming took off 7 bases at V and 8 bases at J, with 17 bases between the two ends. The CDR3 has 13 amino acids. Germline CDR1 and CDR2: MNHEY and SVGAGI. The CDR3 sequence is CASTRTLSSGYTF. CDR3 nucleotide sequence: TGTGCCAGCACCCGGACCCTTTCGAGCGGCTACACCTTC.

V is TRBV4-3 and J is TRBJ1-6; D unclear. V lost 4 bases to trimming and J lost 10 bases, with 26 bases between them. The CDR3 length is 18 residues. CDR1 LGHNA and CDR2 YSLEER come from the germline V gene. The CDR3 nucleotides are TGCGCCAGCAGCCTAAGCAACCTTTGGACCCCCGTCCCCTCACCCCTCCACTTT. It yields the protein CASSLSNLWTPVPSPLHF.